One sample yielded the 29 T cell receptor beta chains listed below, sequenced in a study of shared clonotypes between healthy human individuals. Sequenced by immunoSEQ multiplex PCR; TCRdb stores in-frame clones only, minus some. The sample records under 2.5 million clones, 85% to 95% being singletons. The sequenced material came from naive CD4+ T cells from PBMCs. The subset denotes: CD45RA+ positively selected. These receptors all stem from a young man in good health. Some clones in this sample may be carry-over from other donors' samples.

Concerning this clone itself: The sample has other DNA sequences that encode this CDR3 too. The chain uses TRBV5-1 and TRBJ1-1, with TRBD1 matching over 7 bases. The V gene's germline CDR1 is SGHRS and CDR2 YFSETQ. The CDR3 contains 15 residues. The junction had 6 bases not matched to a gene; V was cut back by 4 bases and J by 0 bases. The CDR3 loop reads CASSPGDRLNTEAFF. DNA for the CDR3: TGCGCCAGCAGCCCTGGGGACAGATTGAACACTGAAGCTTTCTTT.

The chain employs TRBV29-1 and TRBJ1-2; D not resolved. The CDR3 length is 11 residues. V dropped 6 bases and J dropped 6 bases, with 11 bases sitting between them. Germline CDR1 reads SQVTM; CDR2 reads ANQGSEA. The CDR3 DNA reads TGCAGCGTCGGCCACGGAGATGGCTACACCTTC. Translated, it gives CSVGHGDGYTF.

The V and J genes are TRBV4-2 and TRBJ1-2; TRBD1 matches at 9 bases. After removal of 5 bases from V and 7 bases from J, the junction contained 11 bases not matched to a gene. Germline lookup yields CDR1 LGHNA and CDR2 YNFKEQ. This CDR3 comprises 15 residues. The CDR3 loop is CASSEAGTGSFGYTF. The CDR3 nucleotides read TGTGCCAGCAGCGAGGCCGGGACAGGGTCGTTTGGCTACACCTTC.

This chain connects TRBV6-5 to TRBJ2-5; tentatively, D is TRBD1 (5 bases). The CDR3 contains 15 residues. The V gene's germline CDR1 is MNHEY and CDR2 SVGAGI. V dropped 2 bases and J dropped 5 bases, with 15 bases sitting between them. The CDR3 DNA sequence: TGTGCCAGCAGTTACATTCCAGGGCGGTTGGAGACCCAGTACTTC. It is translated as CASSYIPGRLETQYF.

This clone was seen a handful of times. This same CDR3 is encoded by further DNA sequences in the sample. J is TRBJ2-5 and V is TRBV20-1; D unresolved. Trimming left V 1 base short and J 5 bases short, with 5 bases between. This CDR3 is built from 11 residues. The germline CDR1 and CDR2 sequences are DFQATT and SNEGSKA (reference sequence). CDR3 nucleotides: TGCAGTGCTAGAGTCGGGGAGACCCAGTACTTC. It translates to CSARVGETQYF.

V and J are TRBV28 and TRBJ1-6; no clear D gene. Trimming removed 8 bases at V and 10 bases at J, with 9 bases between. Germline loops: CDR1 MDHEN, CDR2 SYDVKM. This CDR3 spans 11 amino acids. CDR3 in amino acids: CASSTDSPLHF. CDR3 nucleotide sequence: TGTGCCAGCTCTACGGACTCACCCCTCCACTTT.

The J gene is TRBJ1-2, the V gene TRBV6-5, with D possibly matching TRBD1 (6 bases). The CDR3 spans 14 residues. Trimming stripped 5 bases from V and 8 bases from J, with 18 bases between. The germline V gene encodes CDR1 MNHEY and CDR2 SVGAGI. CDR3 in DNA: TGTGCCAGCAGTATCACAGGGACCCAAAGGGGCTACACCTTC. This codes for CASSITGTQRGYTF.

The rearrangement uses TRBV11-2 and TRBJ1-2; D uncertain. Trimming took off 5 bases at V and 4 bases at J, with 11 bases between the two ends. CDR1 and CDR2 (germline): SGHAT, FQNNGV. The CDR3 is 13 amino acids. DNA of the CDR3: TGTGCCAGCAGCCCTGGACCGCCCTATGGCTACACCTTC. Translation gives CASSPGPPYGYTF.

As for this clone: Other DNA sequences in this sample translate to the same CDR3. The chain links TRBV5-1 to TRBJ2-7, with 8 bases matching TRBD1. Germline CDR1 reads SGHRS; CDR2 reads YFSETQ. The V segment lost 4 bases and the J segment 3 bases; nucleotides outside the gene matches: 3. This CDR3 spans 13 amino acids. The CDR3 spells CASSPGQDYEQYF. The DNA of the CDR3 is TGCGCCAGCAGCCCGGGACAGGACTACGAGCAGTACTTC. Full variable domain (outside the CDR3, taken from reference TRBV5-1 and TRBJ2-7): KAGVTQTPRYLIKTRGQQVTLSCSPISGHRSVSWYQQTPGQGLQFLFEYFSETQRNKGNFPGRFSGRQFSNSRSEMNVSTLELGDSALYLCASSPGQDYEQYFGPGTRLTVT.

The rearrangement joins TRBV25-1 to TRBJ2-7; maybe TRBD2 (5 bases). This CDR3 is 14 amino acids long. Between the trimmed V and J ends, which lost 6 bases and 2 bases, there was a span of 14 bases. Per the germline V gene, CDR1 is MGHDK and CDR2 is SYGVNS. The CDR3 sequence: CASREVSGPYEQYF. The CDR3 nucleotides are TGTGCCAGCAGGGAGGTCTCTGGGCCCTACGAGCAGTACTTC.

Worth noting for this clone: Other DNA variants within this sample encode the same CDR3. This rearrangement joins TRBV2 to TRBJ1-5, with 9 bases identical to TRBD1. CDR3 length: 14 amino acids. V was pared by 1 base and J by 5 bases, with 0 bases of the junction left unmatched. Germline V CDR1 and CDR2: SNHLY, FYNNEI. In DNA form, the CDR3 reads TGTGCCAGCAGTGAAGGACAGGGGGATCAGCCCCAGCATTTT. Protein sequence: CASSEGQGDQPQHF.

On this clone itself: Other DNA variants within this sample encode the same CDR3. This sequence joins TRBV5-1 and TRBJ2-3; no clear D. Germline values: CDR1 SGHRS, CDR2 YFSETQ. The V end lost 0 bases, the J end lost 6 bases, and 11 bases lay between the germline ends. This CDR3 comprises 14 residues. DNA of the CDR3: TGCGCCAGCAGCTTGGGGGGATCGGGTGATACGCAGTATTTT. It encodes CASSLGGSGDTQYF. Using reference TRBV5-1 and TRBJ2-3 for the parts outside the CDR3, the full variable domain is KAGVTQTPRYLIKTRGQQVTLSCSPISGHRSVSWYQQTPGQGLQFLFEYFSETQRNKGNFPGRFSGRQFSNSRSEMNVSTLELGDSALYLCASSLGGSGDTQYFGPGTRLTVL.

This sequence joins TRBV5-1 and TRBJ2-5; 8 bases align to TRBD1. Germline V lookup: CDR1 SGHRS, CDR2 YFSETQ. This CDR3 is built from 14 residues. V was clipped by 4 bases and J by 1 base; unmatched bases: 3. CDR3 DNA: TGCGCCAGCAGCGTACAGGGGGTCCAAGAGACCCAGTACTTC. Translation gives CASSVQGVQETQYF. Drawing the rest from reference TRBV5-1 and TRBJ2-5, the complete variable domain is KAGVTQTPRYLIKTRGQQVTLSCSPISGHRSVSWYQQTPGQGLQFLFEYFSETQRNKGNFPGRFSGRQFSNSRSEMNVSTLELGDSALYLCASSVQGVQETQYFGPGTRLLVL.

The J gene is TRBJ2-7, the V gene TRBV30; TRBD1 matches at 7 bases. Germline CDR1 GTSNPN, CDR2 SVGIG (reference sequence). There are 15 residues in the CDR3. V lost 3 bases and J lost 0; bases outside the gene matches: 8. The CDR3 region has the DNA TGTGCCTGGAGGGCACAGACAGGGAGCTCCTACGAGCAGTACTTC. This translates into CAWRAQTGSSYEQYF.

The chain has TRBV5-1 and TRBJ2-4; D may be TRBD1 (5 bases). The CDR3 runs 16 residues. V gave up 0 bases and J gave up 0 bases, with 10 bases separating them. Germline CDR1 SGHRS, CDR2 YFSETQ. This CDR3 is CASSLEGVRAKNIQYF. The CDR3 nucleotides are TGCGCCAGCAGCTTGGAAGGGGTTAGAGCCAAAAACATTCAGTACTTC.

CDR3 sequence (DNA): TGTGCCAGCGGGAGGGGTGTCCCCTACAATGAGCAGTTCTTC. It yields the protein CASGRGVPYNEQFF. The chain has TRBV28 and TRBJ2-1, with 7 nucleotides matching TRBD2. CDR1 MDHEN and CDR2 SYDVKM come from the germline V gene. The V gene end was trimmed by 8 bases and the J gene end by 2 bases; junction bases not matched to a gene: 6. The CDR3 is made up of 14 amino acids.

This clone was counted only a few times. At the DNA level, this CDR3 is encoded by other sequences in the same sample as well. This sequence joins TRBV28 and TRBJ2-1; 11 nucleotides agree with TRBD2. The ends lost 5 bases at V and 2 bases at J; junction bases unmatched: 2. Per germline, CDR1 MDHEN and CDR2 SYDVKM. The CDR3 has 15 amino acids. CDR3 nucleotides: TGTGCCAGCAGTCTTAGCGGGAGGGCCTACAATGAGCAGTTCTTC. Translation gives CASSLSGRAYNEQFF. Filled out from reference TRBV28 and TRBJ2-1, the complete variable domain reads DVKVTQSSRYLVKRTGEKVFLECVQDMDHENMFWYRQDPGLGLRLIYFSYDVKMKEKGDIPEGYSVSREKKERFSLILESASTNQTSMYLCASSLSGRAYNEQFFGPGTRLTVL.

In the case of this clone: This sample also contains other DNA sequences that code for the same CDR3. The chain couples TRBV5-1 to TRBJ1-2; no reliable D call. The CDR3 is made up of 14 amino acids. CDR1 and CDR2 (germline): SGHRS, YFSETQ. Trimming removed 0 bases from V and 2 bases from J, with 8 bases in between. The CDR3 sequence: CASSLASPNYGYTF. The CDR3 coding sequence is TGCGCCAGCAGCTTGGCCTCCCCAAACTATGGCTACACCTTC.

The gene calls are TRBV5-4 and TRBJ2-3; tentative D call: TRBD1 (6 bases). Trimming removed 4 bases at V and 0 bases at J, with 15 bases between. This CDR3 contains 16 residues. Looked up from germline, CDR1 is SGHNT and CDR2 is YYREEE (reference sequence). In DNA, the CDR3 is TGTGCCAGCAGCGGACCTGGACAGAAGAGCACAGATACGCAGTATTTT. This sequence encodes CASSGPGQKSTDTQYF.

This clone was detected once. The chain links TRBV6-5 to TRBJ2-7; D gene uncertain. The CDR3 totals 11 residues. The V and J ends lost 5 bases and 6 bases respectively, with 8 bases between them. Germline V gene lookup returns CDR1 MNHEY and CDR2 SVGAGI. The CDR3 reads CASSIKGEQYF. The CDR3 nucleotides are TGTGCCAGCAGTATAAAGGGCGAGCAGTACTTC.

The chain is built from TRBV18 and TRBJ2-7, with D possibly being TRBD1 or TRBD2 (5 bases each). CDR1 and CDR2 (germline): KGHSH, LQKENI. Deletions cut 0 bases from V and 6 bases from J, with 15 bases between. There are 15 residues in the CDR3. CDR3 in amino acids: CASSPPATPGGEQYF. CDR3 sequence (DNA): TGTGCCAGCTCACCACCGGCGACCCCTGGGGGCGAGCAGTACTTC.

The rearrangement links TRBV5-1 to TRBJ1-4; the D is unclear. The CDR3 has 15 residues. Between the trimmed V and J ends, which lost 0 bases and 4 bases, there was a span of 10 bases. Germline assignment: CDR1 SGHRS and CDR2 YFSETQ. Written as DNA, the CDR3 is TGCGCCAGCAGCTTGGGGTGGGCCCTTAATGAAAAACTGTTTTTT. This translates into CASSLGWALNEKLFF. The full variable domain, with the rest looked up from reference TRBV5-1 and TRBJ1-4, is KAGVTQTPRYLIKTRGQQVTLSCSPISGHRSVSWYQQTPGQGLQFLFEYFSETQRNKGNFPGRFSGRQFSNSRSEMNVSTLELGDSALYLCASSLGWALNEKLFFGSGTQLSVL.

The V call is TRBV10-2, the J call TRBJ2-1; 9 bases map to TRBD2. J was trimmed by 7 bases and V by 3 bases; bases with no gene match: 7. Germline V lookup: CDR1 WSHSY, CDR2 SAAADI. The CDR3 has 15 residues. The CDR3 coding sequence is TGCGCCAGCAGTGATTGGGTAGCGGGAGTAAATGAGCAGTTCTTC. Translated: CASSDWVAGVNEQFF.

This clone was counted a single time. CDR3: CASMGGGPQETQYF. The CDR3 coding sequence is TGTGCCAGCATGGGGGGGGGCCCCCAAGAGACCCAGTACTTC. The J gene is TRBJ2-5, the V gene TRBV27; the D gene is possibly TRBD2 (7 bases). V lost 7 bases and J lost 1, with 13 bases in between. This CDR3 spans 14 amino acids. Germline V gene lookup returns CDR1 MNHEY and CDR2 SMNVEV (reference sequence).

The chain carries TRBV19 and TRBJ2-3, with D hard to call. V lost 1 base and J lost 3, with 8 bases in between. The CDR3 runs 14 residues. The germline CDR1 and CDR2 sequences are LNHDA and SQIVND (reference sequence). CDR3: CASSIVYVTDTQYF. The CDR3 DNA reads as TGTGCCAGTAGTATAGTCTATGTAACAGATACGCAGTATTTT.

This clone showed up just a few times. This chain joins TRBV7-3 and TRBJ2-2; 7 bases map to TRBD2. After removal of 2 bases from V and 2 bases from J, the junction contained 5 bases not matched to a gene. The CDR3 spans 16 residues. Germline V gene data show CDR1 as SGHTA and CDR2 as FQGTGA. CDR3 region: CASSLVGGRNTGELFF. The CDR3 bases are TGTGCCAGCAGCTTAGTAGGCGGGAGAAACACCGGGGAGCTGTTTTTT.

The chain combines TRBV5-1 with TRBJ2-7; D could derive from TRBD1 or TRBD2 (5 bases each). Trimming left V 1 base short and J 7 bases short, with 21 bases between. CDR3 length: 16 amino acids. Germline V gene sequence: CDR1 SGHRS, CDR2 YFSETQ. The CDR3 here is CASSLTRQRTRGEQYF. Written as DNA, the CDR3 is TGCGCCAGCAGCTTGACACGACAGCGGACTCGGGGTGAGCAGTACTTC.

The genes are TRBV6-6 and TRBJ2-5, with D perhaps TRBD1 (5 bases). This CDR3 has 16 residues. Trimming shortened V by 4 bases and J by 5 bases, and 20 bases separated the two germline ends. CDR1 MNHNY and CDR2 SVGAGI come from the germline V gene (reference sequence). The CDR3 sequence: CASSFGGMGPRETQYF. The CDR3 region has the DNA TGTGCCAGCAGTTTCGGTGGTATGGGGCCGAGGGAGACCCAGTACTTC.

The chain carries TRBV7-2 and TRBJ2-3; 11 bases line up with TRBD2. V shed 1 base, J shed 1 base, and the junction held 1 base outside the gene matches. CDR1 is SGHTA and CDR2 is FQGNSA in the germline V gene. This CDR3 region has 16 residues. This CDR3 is CASSLELAGGTDTQYF. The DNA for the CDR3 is TGTGCCAGCAGCTTAGAACTAGCGGGAGGCACAGATACGCAGTATTTT.